This TCR beta chain was captured in a study of control samples from healthy donors and cancer patients. The table came from immunoSEQ multiplex PCR; TCRdb's copy has only in-frame clones and leaves some out. The sample includes about 230,000 clones, roughly four fifths seen only once; the top ten take 13%. The CDR3 has 15 residues. Trimming removed 1 base from V and 10 bases from J; junction bases left unmatched: 5. CDR1 and CDR2 from the germline V gene are SGHTA and FQGTGA. Material: PBMCs. The rearrangement links TRBV7-3 to TRBJ1-6, with 9 bases lining up with TRBD1. The clonotype was recovered from a woman aged 55-75 years with lung cancer. CDR3 protein: CASSLMDRGRSPLHF. The CDR3 DNA reads TGTGCCAGCAGCTTAATGGACAGGGGTAGGTCACCCCTCCACTTT.